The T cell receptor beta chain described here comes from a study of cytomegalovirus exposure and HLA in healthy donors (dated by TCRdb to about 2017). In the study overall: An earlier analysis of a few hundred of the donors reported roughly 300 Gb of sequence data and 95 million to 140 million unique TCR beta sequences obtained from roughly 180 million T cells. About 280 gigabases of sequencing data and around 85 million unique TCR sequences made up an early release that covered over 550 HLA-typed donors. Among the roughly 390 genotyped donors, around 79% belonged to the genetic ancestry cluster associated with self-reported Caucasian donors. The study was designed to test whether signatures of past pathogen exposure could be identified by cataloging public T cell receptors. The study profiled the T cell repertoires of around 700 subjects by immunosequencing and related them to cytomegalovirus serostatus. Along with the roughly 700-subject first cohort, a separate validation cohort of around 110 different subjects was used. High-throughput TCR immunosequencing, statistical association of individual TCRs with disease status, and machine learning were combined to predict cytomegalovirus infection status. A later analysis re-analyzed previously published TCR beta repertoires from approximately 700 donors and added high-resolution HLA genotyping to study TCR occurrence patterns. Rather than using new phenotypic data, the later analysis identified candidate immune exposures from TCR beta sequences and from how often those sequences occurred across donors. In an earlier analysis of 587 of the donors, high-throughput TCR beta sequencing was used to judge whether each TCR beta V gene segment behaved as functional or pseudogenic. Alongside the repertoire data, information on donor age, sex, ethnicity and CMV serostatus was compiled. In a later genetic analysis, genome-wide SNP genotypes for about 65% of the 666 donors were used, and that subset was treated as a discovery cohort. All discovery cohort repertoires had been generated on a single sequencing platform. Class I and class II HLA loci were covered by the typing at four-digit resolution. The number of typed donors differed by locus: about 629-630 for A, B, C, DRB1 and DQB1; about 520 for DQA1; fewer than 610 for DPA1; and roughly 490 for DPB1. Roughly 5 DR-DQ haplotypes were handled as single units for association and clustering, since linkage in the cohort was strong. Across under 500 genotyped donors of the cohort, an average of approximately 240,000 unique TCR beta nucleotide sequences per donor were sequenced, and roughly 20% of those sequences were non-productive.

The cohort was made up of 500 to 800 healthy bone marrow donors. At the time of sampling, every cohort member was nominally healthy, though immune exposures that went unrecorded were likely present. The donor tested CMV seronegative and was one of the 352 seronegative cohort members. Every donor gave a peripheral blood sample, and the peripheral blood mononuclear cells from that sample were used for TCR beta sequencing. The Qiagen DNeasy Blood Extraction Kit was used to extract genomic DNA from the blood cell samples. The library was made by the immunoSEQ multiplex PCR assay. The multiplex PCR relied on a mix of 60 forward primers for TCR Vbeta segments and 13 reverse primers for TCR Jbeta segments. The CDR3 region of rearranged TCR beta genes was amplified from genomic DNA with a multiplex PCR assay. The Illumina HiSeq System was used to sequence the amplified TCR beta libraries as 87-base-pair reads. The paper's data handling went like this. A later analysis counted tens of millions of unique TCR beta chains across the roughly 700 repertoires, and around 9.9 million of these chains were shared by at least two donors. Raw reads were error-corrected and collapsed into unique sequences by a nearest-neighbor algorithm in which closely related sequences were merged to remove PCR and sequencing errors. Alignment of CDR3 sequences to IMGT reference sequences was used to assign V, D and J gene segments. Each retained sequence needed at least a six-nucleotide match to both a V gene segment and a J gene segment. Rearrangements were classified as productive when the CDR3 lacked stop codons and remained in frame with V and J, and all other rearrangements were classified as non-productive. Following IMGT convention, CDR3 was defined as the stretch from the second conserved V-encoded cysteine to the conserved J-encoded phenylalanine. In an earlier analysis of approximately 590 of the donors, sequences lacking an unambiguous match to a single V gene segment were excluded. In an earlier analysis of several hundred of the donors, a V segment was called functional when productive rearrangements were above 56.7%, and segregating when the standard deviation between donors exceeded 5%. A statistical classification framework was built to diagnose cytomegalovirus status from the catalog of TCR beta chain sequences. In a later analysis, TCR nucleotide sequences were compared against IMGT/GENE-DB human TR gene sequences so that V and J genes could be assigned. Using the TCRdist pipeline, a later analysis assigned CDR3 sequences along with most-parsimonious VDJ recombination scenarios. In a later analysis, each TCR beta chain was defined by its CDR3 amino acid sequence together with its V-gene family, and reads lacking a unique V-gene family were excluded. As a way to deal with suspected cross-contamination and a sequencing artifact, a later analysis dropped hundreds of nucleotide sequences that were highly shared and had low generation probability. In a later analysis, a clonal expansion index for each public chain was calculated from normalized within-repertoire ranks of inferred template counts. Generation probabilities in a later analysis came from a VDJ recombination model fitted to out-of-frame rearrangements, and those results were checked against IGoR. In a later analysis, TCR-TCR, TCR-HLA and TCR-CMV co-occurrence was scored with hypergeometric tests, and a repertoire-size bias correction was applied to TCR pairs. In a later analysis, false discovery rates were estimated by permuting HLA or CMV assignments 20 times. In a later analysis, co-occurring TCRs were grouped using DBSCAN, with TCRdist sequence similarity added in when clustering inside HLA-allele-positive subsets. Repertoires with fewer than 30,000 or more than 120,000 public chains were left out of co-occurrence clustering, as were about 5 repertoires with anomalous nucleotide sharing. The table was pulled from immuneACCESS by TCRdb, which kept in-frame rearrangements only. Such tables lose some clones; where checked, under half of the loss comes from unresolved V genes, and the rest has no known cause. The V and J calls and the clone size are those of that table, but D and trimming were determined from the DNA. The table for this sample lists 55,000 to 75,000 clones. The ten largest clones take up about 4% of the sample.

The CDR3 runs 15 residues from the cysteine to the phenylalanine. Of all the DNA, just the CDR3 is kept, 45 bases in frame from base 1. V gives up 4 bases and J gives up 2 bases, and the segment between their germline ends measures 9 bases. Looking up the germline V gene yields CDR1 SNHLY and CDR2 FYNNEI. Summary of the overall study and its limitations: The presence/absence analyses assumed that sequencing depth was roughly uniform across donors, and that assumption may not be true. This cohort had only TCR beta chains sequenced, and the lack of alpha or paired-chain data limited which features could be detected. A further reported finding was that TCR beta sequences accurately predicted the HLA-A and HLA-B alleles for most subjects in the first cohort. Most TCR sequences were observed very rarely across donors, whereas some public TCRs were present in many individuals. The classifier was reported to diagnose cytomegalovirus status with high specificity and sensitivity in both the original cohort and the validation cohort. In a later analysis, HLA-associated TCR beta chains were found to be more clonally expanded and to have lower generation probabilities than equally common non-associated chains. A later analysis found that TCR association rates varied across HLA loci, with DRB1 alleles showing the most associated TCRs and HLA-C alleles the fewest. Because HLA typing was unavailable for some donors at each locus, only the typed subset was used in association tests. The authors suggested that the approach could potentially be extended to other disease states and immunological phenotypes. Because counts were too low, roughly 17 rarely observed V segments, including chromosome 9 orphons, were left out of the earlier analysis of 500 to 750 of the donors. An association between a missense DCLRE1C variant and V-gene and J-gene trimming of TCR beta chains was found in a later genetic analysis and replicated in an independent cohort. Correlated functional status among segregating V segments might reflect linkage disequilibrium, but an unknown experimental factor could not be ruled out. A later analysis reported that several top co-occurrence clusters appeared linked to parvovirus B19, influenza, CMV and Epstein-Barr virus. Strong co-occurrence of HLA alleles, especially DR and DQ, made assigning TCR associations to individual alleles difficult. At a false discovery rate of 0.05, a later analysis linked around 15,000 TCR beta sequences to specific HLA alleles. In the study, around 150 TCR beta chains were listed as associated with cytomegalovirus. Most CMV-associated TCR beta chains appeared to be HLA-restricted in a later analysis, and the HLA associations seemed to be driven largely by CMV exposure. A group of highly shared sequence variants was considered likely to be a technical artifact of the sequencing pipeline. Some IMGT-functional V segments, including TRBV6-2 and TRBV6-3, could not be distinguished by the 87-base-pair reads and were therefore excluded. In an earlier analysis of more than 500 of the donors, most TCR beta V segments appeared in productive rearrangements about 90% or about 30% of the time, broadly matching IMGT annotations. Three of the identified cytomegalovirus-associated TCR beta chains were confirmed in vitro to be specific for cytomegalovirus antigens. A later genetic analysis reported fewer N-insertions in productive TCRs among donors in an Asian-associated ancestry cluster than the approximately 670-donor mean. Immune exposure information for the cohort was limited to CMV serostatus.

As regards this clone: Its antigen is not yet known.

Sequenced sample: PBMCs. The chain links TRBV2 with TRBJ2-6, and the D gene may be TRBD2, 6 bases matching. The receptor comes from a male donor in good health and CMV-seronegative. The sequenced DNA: TGTGCCAGCAGTGGGACGGGAGCTGGGGCCAACGTCCTGACTTTC. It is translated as CASSGTGAGANVLTF.